One and the same sample provided the 28 T cell receptor beta chains below, sequenced in a study of early T cells in non-severe SARS-CoV-2 infection. TCRdb reprocessed the 5' RACE reads via MiXCR and lists one record per CDR3 protein. The data contain 40,000 to 60,000 distinct CDR3 sequences, approximately 7.6% of them singletons. Material for sequencing was whole blood. The receptors derive from an adult who was a healthcare worker with PCR-confirmed SARS-CoV-2 infection or an uninfected control (not recorded which).

This clonotype was found many times. The V call is TRBV20-1, the J call TRBJ2-1, with D maybe TRBD1 (6 bases). V gave up 3 bases and J gave up 2 bases, with 14 bases separating them. Germline V lookup: CDR1 DFQATT, CDR2 SNEGSKA (reference sequence). CDR3 size: 15 residues. CDR3 DNA: TGCAGTGCTAGGAAACTTCAGGGGACCTACAATGAGCAGTTCTTC. Amino acids: CSARKLQGTYNEQFF.

Of note for this clonotype: An end of the junction differs from the germline gene, which may be a read error. Written as DNA, the CDR3 is TGTGCCACCAGTTCGACCGGGTCCGCCGAGGAGCTGTTTTTT. Translating gives CATSSTGSAEELFF. The rearrangement links TRBV6-4 to TRBJ2-2; D is ambiguous. The CDR3 is 14 residues long. Germline values: CDR1 MRHNA, CDR2 SNTAGT.

In its sample, this clonotype was seen a few times. V and J are TRBV11-2 and TRBJ1-1; 10 nucleotides agree with TRBD1. This CDR3 comprises 16 residues. The germline V gene encodes CDR1 SGHAT and CDR2 FQNNGV. J gave up 1 base and V 5 bases, and 7 bases lay outside the gene matches. CDR3 DNA: TGTGCCAGCAGCCCCCGGGACAGGGGATGGAACACTGAAGCTTTCTTT. It yields the protein CASSPRDRGWNTEAFF.

This clonotype appeared many times. V is TRBV18 and J is TRBJ1-2, with D possibly matching TRBD1 (5 bases). The germline V and J ends were trimmed by 3 bases and 4 bases, with 12 bases remaining between them. This CDR3 has 14 residues. Germline lookup yields CDR1 KGHSH and CDR2 LQKENI. The CDR3 nucleotides read TGTGCCAGCTCACCCCGACAGACGTCCTATGGCTACACCTTC. It is translated as CASSPRQTSYGYTF.

This clonotype was found a few times. CDR3 sequence reads: CAISDPSGGLKEQFF. CDR3 DNA: TGTGCCATCAGTGATCCCAGCGGGGGGCTAAAGGAGCAGTTCTTC. The chain employs TRBV10-3 and TRBJ2-1, with 9 bases lining up with TRBD2. The CDR3 loop spans 15 amino acids. From germline, CDR1 is ENHRY and CDR2 SYGVKD. V shed 3 bases, J shed 10 bases, and the junction held 10 bases outside the gene matches.

This clonotype appeared many times. The genes are TRBV6-6 and TRBJ2-5, with D possibly matching TRBD1 (5 bases). Trimming took off 3 bases at V and 2 bases at J, with 13 bases between the two ends. Per the germline V gene, CDR1 is MNHNY and CDR2 is SVGAGI (reference sequence). The CDR3 has 15 amino acids. CDR3 sequence: CASSYRLSGQETQYF. CDR3 DNA sequence: TGTGCCAGCAGTTATAGGTTGTCAGGGCAAGAGACCCAGTACTTC.

This sequence joins TRBV11-2 and TRBJ2-5; D possibly corresponds to TRBD2 (6 bases). CDR1 and CDR2 from the germline V gene are SGHAT and FQNNGV. The V and J ends lost 1 base and 2 bases respectively, with 11 bases between them. This CDR3 spans 15 amino acids. The CDR3 DNA follows: TGTGCCAGCAGCTTAGGGACCCGGGGGCAAGAGACCCAGTACTTC. Residues: CASSLGTRGQETQYF.

Ten or more counts support this clonotype. This sequence joins TRBV20-1 and TRBJ1-6; TRBD1 might be the D (5 bases). The germline gives CDR1 DFQATT, CDR2 SNEGSKA (reference sequence). This CDR3 contains 14 residues. Trimming took off 1 base at V and 6 bases at J, with 10 bases between the two ends. CDR3 nucleotide sequence: TGCAGTGCTAGAGTACAAGGGGCTAATTCACCCCTCCACTTT. Encoded protein: CSARVQGANSPLHF.

In this sample, this clonotype turned up a few times. This chain connects TRBV6-1 to TRBJ1-1; unclear D gene. This CDR3 comprises 12 residues. V was shortened by 6 bases and J by 11 bases, with 16 bases between the two germline ends. The germline V gene encodes CDR1 MNHNS and CDR2 SASEGT. CDR3 nucleotides: TGTGCCAGCAGGTCGCCCGCGGACGGGGCTTTCTTT. This encodes CASRSPADGAFF.

The rearrangement joins TRBV5-1 to TRBJ2-7; D may match TRBD1 or TRBD2 (6 bases each). CDR1 and CDR2 from the germline V gene are SGHRS and YFSETQ. Deletions cut 0 bases from V and 2 bases from J, with 12 bases between. The CDR3 totals 15 residues. The CDR3 nucleotides read TGCGCCAGCAGCTTGGGGGGGGCCAGCACCTACGAGCAGTACTTC. Translating it yields CASSLGGASTYEQYF.

Only a few counts were recorded for this clonotype. CDR3 residues: CASSESSLGLQYF. CDR3 bases: TGCGCCAGCAGTGAGTCCTCTTTGGGACTCCAGTACTTC. The rearrangement links TRBV10-1 to TRBJ2-5, with D possibly being TRBD2 (6 bases). The length of the CDR3 is 13 residues. CDR1 and CDR2 (germline): WNHNN, SYGVQD (reference sequence). The V and J ends lost 0 bases and 10 bases respectively, with 12 bases between them.

This clonotype is categorized as medium-sized. J is TRBJ1-2 and V is TRBV27; the match to TRBD1 covers 9 bases. Germline V CDR1 and CDR2: MNHEY, SMNVEV (reference sequence). J gave up 5 bases and V 8 bases, and 9 bases lay outside the gene matches. The CDR3 loop spans 14 amino acids. CDR3: CASAPGTGRYGYTF. The DNA of the CDR3 is TGTGCCAGCGCTCCGGGGACAGGGAGATATGGCTACACCTTC.

In this sample, this clonotype turned up many times. The chain is built from TRBV29-1 and TRBJ2-7; D gene uncertain. Germline CDR1 SQVTM, CDR2 ANQGSEA. Trimming took off 0 bases at V and 3 bases at J, with 6 bases between the two ends. The CDR3 contains 12 residues. Here the CDR3 reads CSVEDRNYEQYF. In DNA form, the CDR3 reads TGCAGCGTTGAAGACAGGAACTACGAGCAGTACTTC.

The gene calls are TRBV4-3 and TRBJ2-7, with D maybe TRBD1 (6 bases). Germline CDR1 reads LGHNA; CDR2 reads YSLEER. This CDR3 is built from 14 residues. Trimming pared 2 bases from V and 4 bases from J, leaving 12 bases between. The CDR3: CASSQLTGRYEQYF. DNA for the CDR3: TGCGCCAGCAGCCAACTGACAGGCAGGTACGAGCAGTACTTC.

Only a few counts were recorded for this clonotype. The chain is built from TRBV5-4 and TRBJ1-1, with 8 bases identical to TRBD1. This CDR3 contains 18 residues. J was trimmed by 0 bases and V by 0 bases; bases with no gene match: 10. Germline CDR1 is SGHNT and CDR2 is YYREEE (reference sequence). CDR3 nucleotides: TGTGCCAGCAGCTTGGGGACAGGGCTTCTACGATTGAACACTGAAGCTTTCTTT. The encoded protein is CASSLGTGLLRLNTEAFF.

This chain connects TRBV6-1 to TRBJ2-4, with D possibly matching TRBD2 (5 bases). Per germline, CDR1 MNHNS and CDR2 SASEGT. The V end lost 10 bases, the J end lost 8 bases, and 18 bases lay between the germline ends. The CDR3 has 13 amino acids. In nucleotides, the CDR3 is TGTGCCACTGAAACCCGGGGTACAGACATTCAGTACTTC. Protein: CATETRGTDIQYF.

There are a few counts of this clonotype. The rearrangement joins TRBV5-1 to TRBJ2-1; D perhaps matches TRBD1 (5 bases). This CDR3 contains 14 residues. Germline loops: CDR1 SGHRS, CDR2 YFSETQ. The V gene lost 0 bases and the J gene lost 4 bases, with 8 bases spanning the gap. The CDR3 sequence is CASSLGTPYNEQFF. The CDR3 DNA reads as TGCGCCAGCAGCTTGGGGACACCTTACAATGAGCAGTTCTTC.

The rearrangement joins TRBV5-1 to TRBJ1-1; D possibly corresponds to TRBD1 (6 bases). The CDR3 contains 14 residues. Germline-derived CDR1 and CDR2 are SGHRS and YFSETQ. V was pared by 4 bases and J by 0 bases, with 10 bases between. The CDR3: CASSQQGMNTEAFF. CDR3 bases: TGCGCCAGCAGCCAACAGGGAATGAACACTGAAGCTTTCTTT.

This clonotype was picked up many times. This chain joins TRBV5-8 and TRBJ2-1; 7 bases are shared with TRBD1. This CDR3 has 15 residues. Germline lookup yields CDR1 SGHTS and CDR2 YDEGEE. With 2 bases clipped from V and 6 bases from J, the junction kept 8 bases outside the gene matches. The CDR3 DNA is TGTGCCAGCAGCTTAAGAGGGACAGTCTTCAATGAGCAGTTCTTC. It yields the protein CASSLRGTVFNEQFF.

This clonotype showed up just a few times. The chain recombines TRBV4-1 with TRBJ1-2; the match to TRBD1 covers 8 bases. Losses at the gene ends were 1 base for V and 4 bases for J; bases not matched to a gene: 5. The CDR3 has 15 amino acids. In germline, CDR1 is MGHRA, CDR2 YSYEKL. This CDR3 reads CASSQGTGISYGYTF. CDR3 coding DNA: TGCGCCAGCAGCCAAGGGACAGGGATTAGCTATGGCTACACCTTC.

This sequence joins TRBV5-1 and TRBJ2-7, with a possible D match to TRBD1 (5 bases). Trimming took 2 bases from V and 4 from J, leaving 10 bases between them. CDR1 is SGHRS and CDR2 is YFSETQ in the germline V gene. The CDR3 sequence is 13 residues long. Here the CDR3 DNA reads TGCGCCAGCAGCTTAGCAGGGCTTTACGAGCAGTACTTC. It encodes CASSLAGLYEQYF.

This clonotype showed up many times. This sequence joins TRBV9 and TRBJ1-2; possible D gene TRBD1, 6 bases. V gave up 4 bases and J gave up 4 bases, with 17 bases separating them. This CDR3 spans 15 amino acids. Per germline, CDR1 SGDLS and CDR2 YYNGEE. CDR3 coding DNA: TGTGCCAGCAGCCCCCGACAGGATCGGGGCTATGGCTACACCTTC. Translating it yields CASSPRQDRGYGYTF. Together with reference TRBV9 and TRBJ1-2, the CDR3 gives the full variable domain: DSGVTQTPKHLITATGQRVTLRCSPRSGDLSVYWYQQSLDQGLQFLIQYYNGEERAKGNILERFSAQQFPDLHSELNLSSLELGDSALYFCASSPRQDRGYGYTFGSGTRLTVV.

This clonotype was observed many times. The chain links TRBV18 to TRBJ1-6, with a weak D call TRBD1 (6 bases). This CDR3 comprises 17 residues. The germline V gene has CDR1 KGHSH and CDR2 LQKENI. The V end was cut by 1 base, the J end by 7 bases, with 17 bases between. For the CDR3, the DNA is TGTGCCAGCTCACCACGGGGGCAGGGTTTATGGAATTCACCCCTCCACTTT. This gives the protein CASSPRGQGLWNSPLHF.

In its sample, this clonotype was seen a few times. The CDR3 region has the DNA TGTGCCAGTAGTAATCTTGGGACAGGCCCTAGCAATCAGCCCCAGCATTTT. Amino acids: CASSNLGTGPSNQPQHF. This chain joins TRBV19 and TRBJ1-5, with TRBD1 matching 8 bases. V lost 4 bases, J lost 0 bases, and 8 bases stayed unmatched. The CDR3 spans 17 residues. Germline CDR1 and CDR2: LNHDA and SQIVND (reference sequence).

This clonotype showed up many times. This CDR3 reads CASSFHEFNTEAFF. The CDR3 DNA follows: TGTGCCAGCAGTTTTCACGAGTTTAACACTGAAGCTTTCTTT. The rearrangement joins TRBV12-3 or TRBV12-4 to TRBJ1-1; D gene uncertain. CDR3 size: 14 residues. The ends were cut back, 3 bases at V and 2 bases at J, with 10 bases in the middle.

The chain uses TRBV7-9 and TRBJ1-1; the D gene is possibly TRBD1 (5 bases). The CDR3 spans 16 residues. In germline, CDR1 is SEHNR, CDR2 FQNEAQ (reference sequence). V was shortened by 3 bases and J by 1 base, with 15 bases between the two germline ends. The CDR3 loop is CASSLGPQTANTEAFF. CDR3 DNA sequence: TGTGCCAGCAGCTTGGGTCCCCAGACAGCGAACACTGAAGCTTTCTTT.

There are many counts of this clonotype. This chain links TRBV10-1 with TRBJ1-5; D gene unclear. Trimming took 3 bases from V and 2 from J, leaving 5 bases between them. The length of the CDR3 is 13 residues. CDR1 is WNHNN and CDR2 is SYGVQD in the germline V gene (reference sequence). The CDR3 loop reads CASSEDGNQPQHF. CDR3 DNA: TGCGCCAGCAGTGAAGACGGCAATCAGCCCCAGCATTTT.

This clonotype was observed at least ten times. The chain employs TRBV4-3 and TRBJ1-6; D is uncertain. Trimming took 0 bases from V and 11 from J, leaving 14 bases between them. CDR1 and CDR2 from the germline V gene are LGHNA and YSLEER. CDR3 length: 15 amino acids. DNA of the CDR3: TGCGCCAGCAGCCAAGATTCAAGGCAGGTTACACCCCTCCACTTT. It codes for CASSQDSRQVTPLHF.